This T cell receptor (beta chain) is drawn from a study of somatic mutations in cytotoxic T cells in rheumatoid arthritis. Overall study results and limits: Among patients with rheumatoid arthritis, but not healthy controls, CD8+ clonality increased with age. Significant differences in CD8+ T-cell clonality were not found between rheumatoid arthritis patients and healthy controls (age-matched).

CDR3 length: 15 amino acids. CDR1 and CDR2 (germline): SGHVS, FQNEAQ. Trimming took off 4 bases at V and 2 bases at J, with 12 bases between the two ends. Of note for this clone: Its antigen is undetermined.

Magnetic beads with positive selection isolated CD4+ and CD8+ fractions, whose purity was verified by flow cytometry. Clones were read by immunoSEQ multiplex PCR, and TCRdb kept only the in-frame ones, dropping some. This table has about 23,000 clones, just under 80% appearing once. The sample consisted of CD8+ T cells sorted from blood. V and J are TRBV7-8 and TRBJ1-5, with D possibly being TRBD1 (5 bases). This TCR was sampled from an adult with rheumatoid arthritis. The CDR3 DNA reads TGTGCCAGCAGCTCGGACACCCGTCGCAATCAGCCCCAGCATTTT. As protein: CASSSDTRRNQPQHF.